The rows below give T cell receptor beta chains drawn from one sample of a study of breast tumors, draining lymph nodes, adjacent tissues. TCRdb ran MiXCR on the multiplex PCR reads and lists one entry per CDR3 protein. Seen here are 200,000 to 300,000 distinct CDR3 sequences, roughly 31% observed once, and the top ten hold under 1.2%. Material: axillary lymph node tissue. The receptors were gathered from a female donor with breast cancer. Some clones in this sample may be carry-over from other donors' samples. CDR3s include the opening cysteine and the closing phenylalanine or tryptophan. A D gene is named only where the DNA matches it firmly. Clone sizes are given selectively: once, few, many, or a class where the clone is expanded.

TRBV20-1	TRBJ1-2	many	NA	CSASVRAGGYTF	TGCAGTGCTAGCGTTAGGGCCGGGGGCTACACCTTC
TRBV7-7	TRBJ2-7	NA	NA	CASPGRPSYEQYF	TGTGCATCCCCCGGCCGCCCCTCCTACGAGCAGTACTTC
TRBV5-4	TRBJ1-1	NA	NA	CASSLELNTEAFF	TGTGCCAGCAGCTTGGAATTGAACACTGAAGCTTTCTTT
TRBV20-1	TRBJ2-1	many	TRBD2	CSASPGLAGGVYYNEQFF	TGCAGTGCTTCGCCGGGACTAGCGGGGGGGGTGTACTACAATGAGCAGTTCTTC
TRBV6-1	TRBJ2-1	few	TRBD2	CASSGAGGYNEQFF	TGTGCCAGCAGTGGGGCGGGAGGTTACAATGAGCAGTTCTTC
TRBV2	TRBJ1-5	many	TRBD1	CASSVGQGNQPQHF	TGTGCCAGCAGCGTGGGACAGGGGAATCAGCCCCAGCATTTT
TRBV7-9	TRBJ2-3	many	NA	CASSLVLWDDERRRAGTDTQYF	TGTGCCAGCAGCTTAGTCCTTTGGGACGACGAGCGAAGGAGGGCGGGCACAGATACGCAGTATTTT
TRBV20-1	TRBJ2-3	many	TRBD2	CSAPLAGVLTDTQYF	TGCAGTGCCCCACTAGCGGGAGTTCTGACAGATACGCAGTATTTT
TRBV5-1	TRBJ1-3	NA	NA	CASSLAGSSGRSGNTIHF	TGCGCCAGCAGCCTGGCCGGTTCGTCCGGCCGCTCTGGAAACACCATACATTTT
TRBV20-1	TRBJ2-7	many	NA	CSATLTFSGLTYEQYF	TGCAGTGCTACCCTTACTTTCAGCGGCCTCACCTACGAGCAGTACTTC
TRBV9	TRBJ2-6	many	NA	CASSLSVAGNSGANVLTF	TGTGCCAGCAGTCTCTCGGTGGCAGGGAACTCTGGGGCCAACGTCCTGACTTTC
TRBV10-3	TRBJ1-2	once	TRBD1	CAIGGPGTGGSYTF	TGTGCCATCGGGGGTCCCGGGACAGGGGGCTCCTACACCTTC
TRBV7-2	TRBJ2-3	many	NA	CASSLDFSVGTDTQYF	TGTGCCAGCAGCTTAGATTTTAGTGTAGGCACAGATACGCAGTATTTT
TRBV27	TRBJ2-2	NA	TRBD2	CASSLIAGGNPGELFF	TGTGCCAGCAGTTTGATAGCGGGAGGGAACCCCGGGGAGCTGTTTTTT
TRBV28	TRBJ1-2	NA	NA	CASSLYGAHYGYTF	TGTGCCAGCAGTTTATATGGGGCTCACTATGGCTACACCTTC
TRBV7-8	TRBJ2-1	NA	TRBD2	CASSLASGSTPSAEQFF	TGTGCCAGCAGCTTAGCGAGCGGGAGTACTCCGTCGGCTGAGCAGTTCTTC
TRBV29-1	TRBJ2-3	NA	NA	CSVEFGSALPSGTDTQYF	TGCAGCGTTGAATTCGGATCGGCCTTACCCTCAGGCACAGATACGCAGTATTTT
TRBV11-3	TRBJ2-1	NA	TRBD1	CATRQGANTGEQFF	TGTGCCACCCGCCAGGGGGCGAACACCGGGGAGCAGTTCTTC
TRBV30	TRBJ1-4	few	NA	CAWSGRLTGRDEKLFF	TGTGCCTGGAGTGGAAGACTGACAGGACGAGATGAAAAACTGTTTTTT
TRBV5-1	TRBJ2-3	many	NA	CASSFNLATDTQYF	TGCGCCAGCAGCTTTAATCTAGCGACAGATACGCAGTATTTT
TRBV5-8	TRBJ2-5	many	NA	CASSLGNLPRDRETQYF	TGTGCCAGCAGCTTAGGAAATTTGCCCCGGGATCGAGAGACCCAGTACTTC
TRBV19	TRBJ2-1	many	NA	CASSIAIGYNEQFF	TGTGCCAGTAGTATAGCGATTGGGTACAATGAGCAGTTCTTC
TRBV2	TRBJ2-3	many	TRBD2	CASGSGGLYTDTQYF	TGTGCCAGCGGGAGCGGGGGTCTCTACACAGATACGCAGTATTTT
TRBV28	TRBJ1-5	NA	NA	CASSTNQPQHF	TGTGCCAGCAGTACGAATCAGCCCCAGCATTTT
TRBV19	TRBJ2-2	NA	TRBD2	CASRFSGTSGKNTGELFF	TGTGCCAGTAGGTTCTCCGGGACTAGCGGGAAGAACACCGGGGAGCTGTTTTTT
TRBV6-5	TRBJ2-6	many	TRBD1	CASSKRTGPTGANVLTF	TGTGCCAGCAGTAAGAGGACAGGCCCTACTGGGGCCAACGTCCTGACTTTC
TRBV4-3	TRBJ1-2	many	NA	CASSQDGRDNGAYGYTF	TGCGCCAGCAGCCAGGACGGCCGGGACAACGGGGCCTATGGCTACACCTTC
TRBV9	TRBJ2-5	NA	NA	CASSPRGTWETQSF	TGTGCCAGCAGCCCGAGGGGGACTTGGGAGACCCAGTCCTTC
TRBV5-1	TRBJ1-6	many	NA	CASSFQEASPLHF	TGCGCCAGCAGCTTTCAGGAAGCATCACCCCTCCACTTT
TRBV5-1	TRBJ1-1	NA	NA	CASGKGPSGTEAFF	TGCGCCAGCGGAAAGGGACCAAGTGGAACTGAAGCTTTCTTT
TRBV4-3	TRBJ1-4	NA	TRBD1	CASSPDRALSTNEKLFF	TGCGCCAGCAGCCCCGACAGGGCCCTCTCAACTAATGAAAAACTGTTTTTT
TRBV7-2	TRBJ2-3	few	TRBD1	CASSRDRGADTQYF	TGTGCCAGCAGTCGGGACAGGGGGGCAGATACGCAGTATTTT
TRBV2	TRBJ1-5	many	TRBD1	CASEGQGKYSNQPQHF	TGTGCCAGCGAGGGACAGGGGAAATATAGCAATCAGCCCCAGCATTTT
TRBV15	TRBJ1-4	NA	NA	CATSRDPKGRGEKQIF	TGTGCCACCAGCAGAGATCCTAAGGGACGGGGCGAAAAACAGATTTTT
TRBV7-2	TRBJ1-2	NA	NA	CASSLAAGAVGYGYTF	TGTGCCAGCAGCTTAGCCGCGGGCGCAGTGGGCTATGGCTACACCTTC
TRBV20-1	TRBJ2-5	many	TRBD1	CRVQGAREKETQYF	TGCAGGGTACAGGGGGCGCGTGAGAAAGAGACCCAGTACTTC
TRBV27	TRBJ1-5	few	NA	CATRNGGAGNQPQHF	TGTGCCACCAGAAATGGGGGGGCTGGCAATCAGCCCCAGCATTTT
TRBV28	TRBJ1-5	NA	NA	CASRPSIVGQPQHF	TGTGCCAGCAGGCCTAGTATAGTAGGGCAGCCCCAGCATTTT
TRBV7-2	TRBJ2-5	many	NA	CASRPDPNRETQYF	TGTGCCAGCAGGCCCGACCCGAATAGGGAGACCCAGTACTTC
TRBV25-1	TRBJ2-1	NA	TRBD2	CASSAPLAGLSHNEQFF	TGTGCCAGCAGTGCCCCCTTAGCGGGATTATCTCACAATGAGCAGTTCTTC